A single sample gave rise to the 21 T cell receptor beta chains below, sequenced in a study of graft-versus-host responses after intestinal transplantation. These TCRs are of unknown antigen specificity. The data were produced by immunoSEQ multiplex PCR, yet TCRdb's version contains in-frame clones alone and is incomplete. Found here are fewer than 110,000 clones, approximately 88% of them singletons; the top ten hold about 0.7%. The sample consisted of unstimulated CD4+ T cells sorted from spleen or lymph node cells, taken before transplant. The receptors come from a human donor who was the organ donor for an intestinal transplant.

The chain recombines TRBV30 with TRBJ1-5; D gene ambiguous. Trimming removed 2 bases from V and 4 bases from J, with 9 bases in between. The CDR3 is 13 residues long. From germline, CDR1 is GTSNPN and CDR2 SVGIG (reference sequence). CDR3 residues: CAWSTEGNQPQHF. As DNA, the CDR3 is TGTGCCTGGAGTACAGAGGGAAATCAGCCCCAGCATTTT.

V and J are TRBV9 and TRBJ2-3, with D tentatively TRBD2 (5 bases). Germline V gives CDR1 SGDLS, CDR2 YYNGEE. V lost 0 bases and J 5 bases, leaving 13 bases between the germline ends. This CDR3 region has 15 residues. Written as DNA, the CDR3 is TGTGCCAGCAGCGTAGACGCGCGAGGGAGAGATACGCAGTATTTT. Translation gives CASSVDARGRDTQYF.

This clone was observed a single time. This chain uses TRBV30 with TRBJ1-2; tentatively, D is TRBD1 (5 bases). CDR1 is GTSNPN and CDR2 is SVGIG in the germline V gene (reference sequence). The CDR3 extends over 15 amino acids. V was clipped by 2 bases and J by 7 bases, with 20 bases between them. CDR3 loop: CAWSTSGIRAAGYTF. In DNA, the CDR3 is TGTGCCTGGAGTACCTCAGGGATCAGGGCCGCTGGCTACACCTTC.

The genes are TRBV6-6 and TRBJ2-1, with no clear D. The length of the CDR3 is 11 residues. Trimming removed 8 bases from V and 10 bases from J, with 12 bases in between. The germline V gene has CDR1 MNHNY and CDR2 SVGAGI (reference sequence). The DNA of the CDR3 is TGTGCCAGCCAACTCAACGCGGAGCAGTTCTTC. Its translation: CASQLNAEQFF.

The chain uses TRBV7-3 and TRBJ2-1, with D hard to call. V lost 2 bases to trimming and J lost 8 bases, with 13 bases between them. Germline V gene data show CDR1 as SGHTA and CDR2 as FQGTGA. The CDR3 contains 14 residues. CDR3 sequence: CASSLRAYRDEQFF. The CDR3 nucleotides read TGTGCCAGCAGCTTACGGGCCTATCGGGATGAGCAGTTCTTC.

The rearrangement links TRBV19 to TRBJ1-2; possible D gene TRBD1, 6 bases. Germline V lookup: CDR1 LNHDA, CDR2 SQIVND (reference sequence). V gave up 7 bases and J gave up 2 bases, with 14 bases separating them. The length of the CDR3 is 14 residues. CDR3 sequence reads: CASKRTGPNYGYTF. The CDR3, as DNA: TGTGCCAGTAAAAGAACAGGGCCAAACTATGGCTACACCTTC.

The J gene is TRBJ2-7, the V gene TRBV4-1, with 7 nucleotides matching TRBD2. CDR3 length: 14 residues. V lost 1 base and J lost 2; bases outside the gene matches: 2. Germline CDR1 is MGHRA and CDR2 is YSYEKL. The CDR3 is CASSQVTSAYEQYF. The CDR3 DNA reads as TGCGCCAGCAGCCAAGTTACTAGCGCCTACGAGCAGTACTTC.

This rearrangement joins TRBV11-2 to TRBJ2-2, with D unresolved. CDR3 size: 15 residues. Germline V lookup: CDR1 SGHAT, CDR2 FQNNGV. V lost 1 base and J 1 base, leaving 7 bases between the germline ends. The CDR3 coding sequence is TGTGCCAGCAGCTTAGGAGGCTTGAACACCGGGGAGCTGTTTTTT. It specifies CASSLGGLNTGELFF.

V usage is TRBV5-5 and J usage is TRBJ2-3, with D perhaps matching TRBD2 (6 bases). Germline CDR1 and CDR2: SGHKS and YYEKEE (reference sequence). This CDR3 is 14 amino acids long. Trimming left V 0 bases short and J 5 bases short, with 10 bases between. This CDR3 is CASSLGDWQDTQYF. CDR3 DNA: TGTGCCAGCAGCTTGGGGGACTGGCAAGATACGCAGTATTTT.

The chain recombines TRBV9 with TRBJ2-7, with 9 bases that match TRBD2. The CDR3 loop spans 15 amino acids. Germline CDR1 is SGDLS and CDR2 is YYNGEE. The V segment lost 0 bases and the J segment 3 bases; nucleotides outside the gene matches: 4. This CDR3 is CASSVAPSGNYEQYF. In nucleotides, the CDR3 is TGTGCCAGCAGCGTAGCTCCTAGCGGGAACTACGAGCAGTACTTC.

The chain links TRBV6-1 to TRBJ2-5; D perhaps matches TRBD2 (5 bases). Germline V gene lookup returns CDR1 MNHNS and CDR2 SASEGT. V was cut by 1 base and J by 1 base, with 10 bases left in between. This CDR3 has 15 residues. The CDR3 DNA sequence: TGTGCCAGCAGTGAAGTTGCGGGCCCCCAAGAGACCCAGTACTTC. It is translated as CASSEVAGPQETQYF.

This clone was observed a single time. This chain uses TRBV6-5 with TRBJ2-1; D uncertain. There are 14 residues in the CDR3. Per germline, CDR1 MNHEY and CDR2 SVGAGI. Trimming removed 6 bases from V and 2 bases from J, with 11 bases in between. The CDR3 protein is CASRYGETYNEQFF. The CDR3 DNA reads TGTGCCAGCAGATATGGTGAGACCTACAATGAGCAGTTCTTC.

The gene calls are TRBV7-2 and TRBJ1-4; D is possibly TRBD1 (5 bases). V gave up 1 base and J gave up 8 bases, with 17 bases separating them. The CDR3 totals 16 residues. The germline V gene has CDR1 SGHTA and CDR2 FQGNSA. CDR3 residues: CASSLGVGAVNEKLFF. CDR3 in DNA: TGTGCCAGCAGCTTAGGGGTTGGGGCAGTTAACGAAAAACTGTTTTTT.

This chain's CDR3 is CASSQGTGDIQYF. For the CDR3, the DNA is TGTGCCAGCAGCCAAGGGACAGGGGACATTCAGTACTTC. The chain joins TRBV7-2 to TRBJ2-4; 10 bases agree with TRBD1. The CDR3 extends over 13 amino acids. The germline V gene encodes CDR1 SGHTA and CDR2 FQGNSA. Trimming removed 5 bases from V and 8 bases from J; junction bases left unmatched: 3. The whole variable domain, filled in from reference TRBV7-2 and TRBJ2-4, reads GAGVSQSPSNKVTEKGKDVELRCDPISGHTALYWYRQSLGQGLEFLIYFQGNSAPDKSGLPSDRFSAERTGGSVSTLTIQRTQQEDSAVYLCASSQGTGDIQYFGAGTRLSVL.

V is TRBV5-1 and J is TRBJ2-3, with a possible D match to TRBD2 (6 bases). CDR3 length: 15 amino acids. V was cut by 4 bases and J by 3 bases, with 15 bases left in between. CDR1 is SGHRS, CDR2 YFSETQ, per germline. The CDR3, as DNA: TGCGCCAGCAGCCGGGACGGGGGAATTACAGATACGCAGTATTTT. Its translation: CASSRDGGITDTQYF.

This clone has just one count. J is TRBJ1-2 and V is TRBV7-6, with a weak D call TRBD1 (5 bases). CDR3 length: 11 amino acids. Trimming took off 8 bases at V and 4 bases at J, with 8 bases between the two ends. CDR1 SGHVS and CDR2 FNYEAQ come from the germline V gene. CDR3 DNA sequence: TGTGCCAGCGGGACTGTCTATGGCTACACCTTC. Translating gives CASGTVYGYTF.

J is TRBJ2-7 and V is TRBV5-4; D is unresolved. The V gene's germline CDR1 is SGHNT and CDR2 YYREEE (reference sequence). The V and J ends lost 1 base and 1 base respectively, with 6 bases between them. This CDR3 comprises 13 residues. The CDR3 region is CASSLTDSYEQYF. Written as DNA, the CDR3 is TGTGCCAGCAGCTTGACAGATTCCTACGAGCAGTACTTC. Based on the CDR3 plus reference TRBV5-4 and TRBJ2-7, the full variable domain is ETGVTQSPTHLIKTRGQQVTLRCSSQSGHNTVSWYQQALGQGPQFIFQYYREEENGRGNFPPRFSGLQFPNYSSELNVNALELDDSALYLCASSLTDSYEQYFGPGTRLTVT.

The chain is built from TRBV15 and TRBJ1-2; D may be TRBD1 (6 bases). The germline gives CDR1 LNHNV, CDR2 YYDKDF (reference sequence). V lost 0 bases and J lost 8, with 16 bases in between. The CDR3 spans 15 residues. The CDR3 bases are TGTGCCACCAGCAGAGATCCGGGGACACGGGGAGGCTACACCTTC. This gives the protein CATSRDPGTRGGYTF.

The genes are TRBV6-5 and TRBJ1-1; D remains unclear. This CDR3 is 14 amino acids long. CDR1 is MNHEY, CDR2 SVGAGI, per germline. The V gene lost 2 bases and the J gene lost 3 bases, with 10 bases spanning the gap. The CDR3 DNA reads TGTGCCAGCAGTTACGCCGGGGTCGACACTGAAGCTTTCTTT. Translating gives CASSYAGVDTEAFF.

V is TRBV5-5 and J is TRBJ2-5; D is possibly TRBD1 (5 bases). Trimming pared 0 bases from V and 2 bases from J, leaving 11 bases between. The germline V gene encodes CDR1 SGHKS and CDR2 YYEKEE (reference sequence). The CDR3 runs to 15 residues. CDR3 sequence (DNA): TGTGCCAGCAGCTTGGCCGGGCAGGGTCAAGAGACCCAGTACTTC. It codes for CASSLAGQGQETQYF.

The chain recombines TRBV10-2 with TRBJ2-7; perhaps TRBD2 as D (6 bases). The CDR3 is 15 amino acids. The V gene lost 2 bases and the J gene lost 3 bases, with 14 bases spanning the gap. CDR1 and CDR2 from the germline V gene are WSHSY and SAAADI. The CDR3: CASSEINRGSYEQYF. CDR3 nucleotides: TGCGCCAGCAGTGAGATAAACCGGGGGAGCTACGAGCAGTACTTC.